This T cell receptor (beta chain) is from a study of blood T cells in healthy people across ages. Study findings and constraints: Diversity was higher, and naive CD4+ cells more numerous, in long-lived donors than in aged donors. In these data, TCR beta diversity tracked strongly with naive T cell percentage.

It was approximately 10 milliliters of peripheral blood that were drawn from each donor. A minimum of 5 micrograms of total RNA was extracted per sample. Per germline, CDR1 SGHVS and CDR2 FNYEAQ. This CDR3 contains 14 residues. V lost 5 bases and J lost 2; bases outside the gene matches: 4. This clonotype has at least ten counts. Its antigen remains unknown. PCR was performed a second time for 7 to 11 cycles using a sample-barcoded 5' primer and a J-beta primer mix. MiXCR was run by TCRdb on the 5' RACE reads, yielding one entry per CDR3 protein. In the table there are some 1.4 million distinct CDR3 sequences, around two fifths of which are singletons.

Material for sequencing was blood. The receptor was derived from a woman aged 18-30 years in good health. This chain connects TRBV7-6 to TRBJ2-7; 9 positions agree with TRBD2. The CDR3 DNA follows: TGTGCCAGCAGCCCTAGCGGGGTGACCTACGAGCAGTACTTC. Amino acids: CASSPSGVTYEQYF.